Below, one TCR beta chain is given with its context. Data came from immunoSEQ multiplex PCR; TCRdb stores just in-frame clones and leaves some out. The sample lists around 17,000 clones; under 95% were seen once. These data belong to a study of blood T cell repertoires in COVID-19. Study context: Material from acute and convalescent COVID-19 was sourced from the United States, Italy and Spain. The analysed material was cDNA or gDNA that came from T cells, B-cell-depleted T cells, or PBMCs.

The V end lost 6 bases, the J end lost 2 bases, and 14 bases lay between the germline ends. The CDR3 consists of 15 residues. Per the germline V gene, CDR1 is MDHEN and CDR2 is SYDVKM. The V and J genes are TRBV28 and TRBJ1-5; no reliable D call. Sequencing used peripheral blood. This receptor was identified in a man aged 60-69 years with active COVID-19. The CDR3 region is CASRTGSDGNQPQHF. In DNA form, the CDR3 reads TGTGCCAGCAGAACCGGGAGCGACGGCAATCAGCCCCAGCATTTT.